This T cell receptor beta chain is from a study of shared clonotypes between healthy human individuals. Turning to this clone: Its antigen is currently unknown.

Only CD45RO-negative cells positively selected for CCR7 counted as naive CD8 cells, so terminally differentiated effector memory CD45RA+ cells were excluded. Deep-level settings were used for running the assay. Original processing notes: Junction-only immunoSEQ data arrived without quality scores, meaning filtering differed. Produced via immunoSEQ multiplex PCR; TCRdb's table is partial and in-frame only. V and J calls and clone size are given by that table; D and trimming were obtained from the DNA. The sample shows 550,000 to 750,000 clones, less than 97% of them seen only once. Germline CDR1 is SGHTA and CDR2 is FQGNSA. The CDR3 has 12 residues. V gave up 1 base and J gave up 6 bases, with 4 bases separating them. The study's findings and limits: Inspection by rarefaction showed sorted-subset sequencing to be incomplete despite large depth. Relative to clonotypes present in all four donors, those not shared had lower generation probabilities.

The TCR sequence derives from a woman aged 25 to 39 in good health. The material sequenced was naive CD8+ T cells sorted from blood. The chain combines TRBV7-2 with TRBJ2-1; D remains ambiguous. The CDR3 loop reads CASSLVLNEQFF. CDR3 sequence (DNA): TGTGCCAGCAGCTTAGTCCTCAATGAGCAGTTCTTC.